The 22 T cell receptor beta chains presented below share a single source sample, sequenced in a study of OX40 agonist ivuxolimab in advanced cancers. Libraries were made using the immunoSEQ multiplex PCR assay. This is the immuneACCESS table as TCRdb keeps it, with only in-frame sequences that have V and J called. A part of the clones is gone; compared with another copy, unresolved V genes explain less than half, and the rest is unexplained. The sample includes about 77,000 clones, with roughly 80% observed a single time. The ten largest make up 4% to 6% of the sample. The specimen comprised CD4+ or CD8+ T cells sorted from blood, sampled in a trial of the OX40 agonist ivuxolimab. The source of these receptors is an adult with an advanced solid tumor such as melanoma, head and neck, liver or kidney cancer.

The DNA for the CDR3 is TGTGCCAGCAGCCGGACGCGGACTAGCGGAGCGACCCAGTACTTC. Encoded protein: CASSRTRTSGATQYF. The rearrangement joins TRBV6-5 to TRBJ2-5, with 10 bases that match TRBD2. This CDR3 spans 15 amino acids. After removal of 6 bases from V and 7 bases from J, the junction contained 11 bases not matched to a gene. CDR1 and CDR2 (germline): MNHEY, SVGAGI.

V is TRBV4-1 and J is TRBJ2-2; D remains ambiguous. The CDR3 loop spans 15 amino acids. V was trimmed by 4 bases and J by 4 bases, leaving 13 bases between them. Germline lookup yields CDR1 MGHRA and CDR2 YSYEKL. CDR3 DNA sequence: TGCGCCAGCAGCCGGGGTTCCCAGACCACCGGGGAGCTGTTTTTT. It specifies CASSRGSQTTGELFF.

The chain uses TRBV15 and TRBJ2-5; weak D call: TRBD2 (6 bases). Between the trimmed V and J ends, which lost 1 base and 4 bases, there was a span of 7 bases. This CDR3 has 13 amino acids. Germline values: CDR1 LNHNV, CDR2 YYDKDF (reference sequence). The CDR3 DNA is TGTGCCACCAGCAGAGGGAGGGGAGAGACCCAGTACTTC. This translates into CATSRGRGETQYF.

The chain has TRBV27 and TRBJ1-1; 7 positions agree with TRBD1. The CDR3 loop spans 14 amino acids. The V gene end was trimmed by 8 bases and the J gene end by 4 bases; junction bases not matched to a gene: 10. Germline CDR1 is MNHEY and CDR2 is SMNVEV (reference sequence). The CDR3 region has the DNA TGTGCCAGCCGGAATGACAGGGATATCACTGAAGCTTTCTTT. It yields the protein CASRNDRDITEAFF.

CDR3 sequence (DNA): TGTGCCTGGAGTGGGAAGGGACTAGCGGGAGATGAGCAGTTCTTC. This translates into CAWSGKGLAGDEQFF. This chain uses TRBV30 with TRBJ2-1; TRBD2 agrees at 14 bases. Germline V gene sequence: CDR1 GTSNPN, CDR2 SVGIG (reference sequence). This CDR3 is built from 15 residues. V trimming: 1 base; J trimming: 8 bases; junction bases outside the gene matches: 4.

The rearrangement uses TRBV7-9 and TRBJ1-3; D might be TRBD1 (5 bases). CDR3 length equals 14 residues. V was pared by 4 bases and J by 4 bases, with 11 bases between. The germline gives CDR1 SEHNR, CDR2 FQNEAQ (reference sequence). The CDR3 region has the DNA TGTGCCAGCAGCTCCACAGGCTTCGGAAACACCATATATTTT. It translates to CASSSTGFGNTIYF.

The CDR3 loop reads CASSKSGTGEIYEAFF. The CDR3 coding sequence is TGTGCCAGTTCCAAGTCCGGGACAGGAGAAATATATGAAGCTTTCTTT. The chain links TRBV18 to TRBJ1-1; 8 positions match TRBD1. J gave up 7 bases and V 9 bases, and 19 bases lay outside the gene matches. Germline V gene data show CDR1 as KGHSH and CDR2 as LQKENI. The CDR3 has 16 residues.

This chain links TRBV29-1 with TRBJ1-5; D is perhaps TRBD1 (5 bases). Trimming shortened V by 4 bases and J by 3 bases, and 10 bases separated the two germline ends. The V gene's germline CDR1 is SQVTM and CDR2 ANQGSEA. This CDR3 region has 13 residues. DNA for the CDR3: TGCAGCGTTGTACCCAGGGACAATCAGCCCCAGCATTTT. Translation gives CSVVPRDNQPQHF.

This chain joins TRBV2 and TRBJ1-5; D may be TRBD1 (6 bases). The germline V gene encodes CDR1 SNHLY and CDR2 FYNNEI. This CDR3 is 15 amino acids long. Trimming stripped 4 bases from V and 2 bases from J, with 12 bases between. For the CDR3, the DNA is TGTGCCAGCAGTGGGAACAGGGTGGGCAATCAGCCCCAGCATTTT. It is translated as CASSGNRVGNQPQHF.

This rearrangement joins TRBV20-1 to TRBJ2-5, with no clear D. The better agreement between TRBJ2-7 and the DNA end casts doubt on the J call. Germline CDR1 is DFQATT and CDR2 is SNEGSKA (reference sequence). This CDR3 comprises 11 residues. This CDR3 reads CSASRPYEQYF. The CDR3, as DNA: TGCAGTGCTTCCCGTCCCTACGAGCAGTACTTC.

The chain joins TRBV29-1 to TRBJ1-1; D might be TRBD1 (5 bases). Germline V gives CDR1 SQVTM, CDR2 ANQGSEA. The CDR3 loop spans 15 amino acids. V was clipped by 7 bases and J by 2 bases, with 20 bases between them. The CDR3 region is CSAPFGAKRNTEAFF. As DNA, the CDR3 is TGCAGCGCTCCTTTCGGGGCCAAAAGAAACACTGAAGCTTTCTTT.

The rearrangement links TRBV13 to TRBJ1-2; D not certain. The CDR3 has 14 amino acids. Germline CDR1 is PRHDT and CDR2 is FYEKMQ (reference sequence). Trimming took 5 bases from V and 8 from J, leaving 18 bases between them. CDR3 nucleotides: TGTGCCAGCAGCGTAAGGCGGCCGGGGATCGGCTACACCTTC. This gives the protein CASSVRRPGIGYTF. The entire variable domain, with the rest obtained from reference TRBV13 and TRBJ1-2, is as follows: AAGVIQSPRHLIKEKRETATLKCYPIPRHDTVYWYQQGPGQDPQFLISFYEKMQSDKGSIPDRFSAQQFSDYHSELNMSSLELGDSALYFCASSVRRPGIGYTFGSGTRLTVV.

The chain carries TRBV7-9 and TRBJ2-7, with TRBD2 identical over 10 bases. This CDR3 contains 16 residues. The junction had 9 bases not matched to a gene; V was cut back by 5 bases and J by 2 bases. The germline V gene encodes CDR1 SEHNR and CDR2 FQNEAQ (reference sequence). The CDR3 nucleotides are TGTGCCAGCAGCCACCCCAAGCTAGCGGGGGCCTACGAGCAGTACTTC. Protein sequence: CASSHPKLAGAYEQYF.

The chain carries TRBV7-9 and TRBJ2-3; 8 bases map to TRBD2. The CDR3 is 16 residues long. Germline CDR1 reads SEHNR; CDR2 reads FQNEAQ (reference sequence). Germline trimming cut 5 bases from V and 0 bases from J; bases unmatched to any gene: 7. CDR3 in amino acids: CASSREGGDSTDTQYF. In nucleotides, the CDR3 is TGTGCCAGCAGCCGGGAGGGCGGGGATAGCACAGATACGCAGTATTTT.

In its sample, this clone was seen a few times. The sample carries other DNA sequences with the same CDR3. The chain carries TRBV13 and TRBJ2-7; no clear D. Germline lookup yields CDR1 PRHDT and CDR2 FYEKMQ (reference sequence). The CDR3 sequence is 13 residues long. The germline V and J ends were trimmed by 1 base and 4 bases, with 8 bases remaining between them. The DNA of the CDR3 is TGTGCCAGCAGCTTAGCGGGTCGGTACGAGCAGTACTTC. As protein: CASSLAGRYEQYF.

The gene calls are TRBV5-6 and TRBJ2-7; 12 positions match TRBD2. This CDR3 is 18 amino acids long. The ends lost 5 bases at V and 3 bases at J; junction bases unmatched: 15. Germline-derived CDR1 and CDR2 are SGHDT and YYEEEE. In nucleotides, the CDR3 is TGTGCCAGCAGGGGGCCGGGACTAGCGGGTGGATATCGCTACGAGCAGTACTTC. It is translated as CASRGPGLAGGYRYEQYF.

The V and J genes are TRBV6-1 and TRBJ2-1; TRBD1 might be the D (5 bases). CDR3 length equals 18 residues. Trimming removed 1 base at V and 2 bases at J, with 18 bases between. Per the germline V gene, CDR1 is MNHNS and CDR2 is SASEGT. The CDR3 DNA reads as TGTGCCAGCAGTGAAGATCAGTTGACAGCCTGGACCTACAATGAGCAGTTCTTC. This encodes CASSEDQLTAWTYNEQFF.

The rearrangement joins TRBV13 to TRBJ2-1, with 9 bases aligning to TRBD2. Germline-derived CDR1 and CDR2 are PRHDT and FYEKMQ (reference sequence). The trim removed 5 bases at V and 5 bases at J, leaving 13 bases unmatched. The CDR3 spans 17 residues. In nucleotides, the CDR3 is TGTGCCAGCAGCCCGCCGTCCGGGACTAGCTTCGACAATGAGCAGTTCTTC. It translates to CASSPPSGTSFDNEQFF.

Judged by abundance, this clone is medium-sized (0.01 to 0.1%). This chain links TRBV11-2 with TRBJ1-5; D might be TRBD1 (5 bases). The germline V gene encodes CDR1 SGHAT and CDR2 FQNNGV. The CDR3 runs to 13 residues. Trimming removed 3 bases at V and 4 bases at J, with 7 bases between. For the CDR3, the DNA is TGTGCCAGCAGCTTGACAGAAAATCAGCCCCAGCATTTT. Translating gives CASSLTENQPQHF.

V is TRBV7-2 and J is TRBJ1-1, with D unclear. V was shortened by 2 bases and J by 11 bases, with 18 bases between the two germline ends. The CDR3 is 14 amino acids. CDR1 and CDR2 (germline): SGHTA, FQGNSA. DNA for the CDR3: TGTGCCAGCAGCTTATTGTCCTCGGGGAGTGGGGCTTTCTTT. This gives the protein CASSLLSSGSGAFF.

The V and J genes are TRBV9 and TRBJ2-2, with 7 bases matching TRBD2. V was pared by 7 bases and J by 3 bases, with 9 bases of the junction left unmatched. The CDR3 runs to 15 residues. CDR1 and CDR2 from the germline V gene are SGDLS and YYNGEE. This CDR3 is CASGAAGGYTGELFF. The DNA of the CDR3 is TGTGCCAGCGGGGCCGCCGGGGGGTACACCGGGGAGCTGTTTTTT. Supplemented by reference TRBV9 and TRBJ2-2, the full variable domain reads DSGVTQTPKHLITATGQRVTLRCSPRSGDLSVYWYQQSLDQGLQFLIQYYNGEERAKGNILERFSAQQFPDLHSELNLSSLELGDSALYFCASGAAGGYTGELFFGEGSRLTVL.

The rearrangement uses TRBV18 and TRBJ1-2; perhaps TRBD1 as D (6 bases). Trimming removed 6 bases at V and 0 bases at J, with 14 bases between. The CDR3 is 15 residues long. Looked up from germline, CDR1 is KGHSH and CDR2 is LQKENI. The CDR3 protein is CASSPTGTPNYGYTF. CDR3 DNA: TGTGCCAGCTCCCCAACCGGGACACCTAACTATGGCTACACCTTC.